The 29 T cell receptor beta chains given below trace back to one sample, sequenced in a study of T-cell memory formation after mild COVID-19. MiXCR was run by TCRdb on the 5' RACE reads, yielding one entry per CDR3 protein. The table has hundreds of thousands of distinct CDR3 sequences, roughly 20% seen once. The specimen was PBMCs or a T cell subset sorted from them (not recorded which). The receptors come from an adult woman who had mild COVID-19 (a few samples of this study predate the infection). Cell type and time point are not known.

The chain uses TRBV9 and TRBJ2-1; unclear D gene. Germline CDR1 and CDR2: SGDLS and YYNGEE. CDR3 length: 15 amino acids. The V end was cut by 0 bases, the J end by 6 bases, with 13 bases between. The CDR3 DNA reads as TGTGCCAGCAGCGTAGAAGGCGTCGGAGTCAATGAGCAGTTCTTC. It yields the protein CASSVEGVGVNEQFF.

This clonotype was detected a few times. One end of the junction does not line up with germline, which may come from a read error. The chain joins TRBV24-1 to TRBJ2-1; D is possibly TRBD1 (6 bases). This CDR3 contains 15 residues. In germline, CDR1 is KGHDR, CDR2 SFDVKD. CDR3 nucleotide sequence: TGTGCCACCAGTGCGGATACAGGGTCCTCCAATGAGCAGTTCTTC. It translates to CATSADTGSSNEQFF.

The chain employs TRBV10-3 and TRBJ2-7; 11 nucleotides match TRBD2. V shed 4 bases and J 0 bases; nucleotides not matched to a gene: 8. CDR3 length equals 17 residues. In germline, CDR1 is ENHRY, CDR2 SYGVKD. The chain's CDR3 is CAISGRRTSGPSYEQYF. The DNA for the CDR3 is TGTGCCATCAGTGGAAGGCGGACTAGCGGGCCCTCCTACGAGCAGTACTTC.

This clonotype has only a few counts. The chain links TRBV6-6 to TRBJ2-2, with D hard to call. The CDR3 consists of 13 residues. Germline V CDR1 and CDR2: MNHNY, SVGAGI (reference sequence). Trimming took off 2 bases at V and 5 bases at J, with 6 bases between the two ends. The CDR3 DNA reads as TGTGCCAGCAGTTACGGGCAGACCGGGGAGCTGTTTTTT. This sequence encodes CASSYGQTGELFF.

J is TRBJ1-3 and V is TRBV7-9; D possibly corresponds to TRBD1 (5 bases). The CDR3 contains 17 residues. Per the germline V gene, CDR1 is SEHNR and CDR2 is FQNEAQ (reference sequence). Trimming stripped 5 bases from V and 0 bases from J, with 17 bases between. The chain's CDR3 is CASSPPTTARSGNTIYF. Here the CDR3 DNA reads TGTGCCAGCAGCCCTCCTACGACAGCGCGCTCTGGAAACACCATATATTTT.

This clonotype was seen at least ten times. The CDR3 region has the DNA TGTGCCAGCAGCCCCCTCCCGGGAAGTTCTTACAATGAGCAGTTCTTC. This sequence encodes CASSPLPGSSYNEQFF. V and J are TRBV7-9 and TRBJ2-1; D might be TRBD2 (5 bases). V gave up 5 bases and J gave up 4 bases, with 18 bases separating them. The CDR3 consists of 16 residues. Per germline, CDR1 SEHNR and CDR2 FQNEAQ (reference sequence).

In this sample, this clonotype turned up a few times. V gene TRBV7-2 combines with J gene TRBJ2-4; the D call may be TRBD1 or TRBD2 (6 bases each). The CDR3 totals 16 residues. Trimming took off 1 base at V and 7 bases at J, with 17 bases between the two ends. Germline V gene data show CDR1 as SGHTA and CDR2 as FQGNSA. The CDR3 loop reads CASSLDPGAALNIQYF. CDR3 DNA sequence: TGTGCCAGCAGCTTAGATCCGGGGGCGGCCTTGAACATTCAGTACTTC.

The V gene is TRBV12-3 or TRBV12-4, the J gene TRBJ1-4; tentative D call: TRBD1 (5 bases). The V and J ends lost 7 bases and 5 bases respectively, with 11 bases between them. CDR3 length: 13 amino acids. The CDR3 sequence: CASIGGENEKLFF. DNA for the CDR3: TGTGCCAGCATTGGGGGAGAGAATGAAAAACTGTTTTTT.

This sequence joins TRBV29-1 and TRBJ2-2, with 8 bases fitting TRBD1. Trimming at V came to 6 bases and at J to 1 base, leaving 7 bases not matched to a gene. Germline values: CDR1 SQVTM, CDR2 ANQGSEA. The CDR3 is 15 amino acids. CDR3 bases: TGCAGCGTGGAAAGGACAGGGATGAACACCGGGGAGCTGTTTTTT. Its protein is CSVERTGMNTGELFF.

This clonotype has only a few counts. This chain joins TRBV6-5 and TRBJ1-1; TRBD1 might be the D (5 bases). Germline assignment: CDR1 MNHEY and CDR2 SVGAGI. Trimming removed 4 bases at V and 4 bases at J, with 19 bases between. The CDR3 runs 16 residues. Here the CDR3 reads CASSSSSWEQGTEAFF. In DNA form, the CDR3 reads TGTGCCAGCAGTTCCTCCTCGTGGGAGCAGGGCACTGAAGCTTTCTTT.

In its sample, this clonotype was seen a few times. This chain connects TRBV7-9 to TRBJ2-3; no definite D call. CDR1 and CDR2 (germline): SEHNR, FQNEAQ (reference sequence). V was cut by 2 bases and J by 0 bases, with 6 bases left in between. The CDR3 spans 14 residues. CDR3 sequence: CASSLFSSTDTQYF. The CDR3 DNA is TGTGCCAGCAGCTTATTTTCGAGCACAGATACGCAGTATTTT. Using reference TRBV7-9 and TRBJ2-3 for the parts outside the CDR3, the full variable domain is DTGVSQNPRHKITKRGQNVTFRCDPISEHNRLYWYRQTLGQGPEFLTYFQNEAQLEKSRLLSDRFSAERPKGSFSTLEIQRTEQGDSAMYLCASSLFSSTDTQYFGPGTRLTVL.

The CDR3 protein is CASSPRRGLWGQETQYF. CDR3 coding DNA: TGTGCCAGCAGCCCCCGGCGAGGACTGTGGGGACAAGAGACCCAGTACTTC. The chain links TRBV5-6 to TRBJ2-5, with D possibly TRBD2 on 5 matching bases. V was trimmed by 4 bases and J by 2 bases, leaving 21 bases between them. The CDR3 totals 17 residues. Germline CDR1 is SGHDT and CDR2 is YYEEEE. The full variable domain, in which reference TRBV5-6 and TRBJ2-5 provide the parts outside the CDR3, is DAGVTQSPTHLIKTRGQQVTLRCSPKSGHDTVSWYQQALGQGPQFIFQYYEEEERQRGNFPDRFSGHQFPNYSSELNVNALLLGDSALYLCASSPRRGLWGQETQYFGPGTRLLVL.

The V and J genes are TRBV28 and TRBJ1-4, with 8 bases identical to TRBD1. The V gene end was trimmed by 3 bases and the J gene end by 7 bases; junction bases not matched to a gene: 4. The V gene's germline CDR1 is MDHEN and CDR2 SYDVKM. The CDR3 is made up of 14 amino acids. The CDR3 DNA is TGTGCCAGCAGTTTGCACAGGGGGGGTGAAAAACTGTTTTTT. Protein product: CASSLHRGGEKLFF.

The chain employs TRBV4-2 and TRBJ2-5; no reliable D call. The V end was cut by 2 bases, the J end by 5 bases, with 6 bases between. The length of the CDR3 is 12 residues. Germline V gives CDR1 LGHNA, CDR2 YNFKEQ. CDR3 bases: TGTGCCAGCAGCCAAAATCGGGAGACCCAGTACTTC. It specifies CASSQNRETQYF.

A few counts support this clonotype. The chain carries TRBV7-8 and TRBJ2-3; 11 bases are a match to TRBD2. The J segment lost 4 bases and the V segment lost 5 bases, leaving 8 bases of the junction unmatched. Germline CDR1 SGHVS, CDR2 FQNEAQ. CDR3 length equals 16 residues. The CDR3 DNA reads as TGTGCCAGCAGCCGGGTAGCGGGAGGGCGTCCAGATACGCAGTATTTT. It encodes CASSRVAGGRPDTQYF.

This clonotype was detected only a few times. The chain recombines TRBV12-3 or TRBV12-4 with TRBJ2-7; TRBD1 agrees at 10 bases. The V gene end was trimmed by 5 bases and the J gene end by 3 bases; junction bases not matched to a gene: 4. The CDR3 loop spans 14 amino acids. CDR3: CASSVRTGGYEQYF. DNA of the CDR3: TGTGCCAGCAGTGTACGGACAGGGGGCTACGAGCAGTACTTC.

This clonotype was counted only a few times. This chain uses TRBV12-3 or TRBV12-4 with TRBJ2-1; 8 bases map to TRBD2. The CDR3 has 16 residues. V was pared by 6 bases and J by 5 bases, with 12 bases of the junction left unmatched. CDR3 sequence: CASSPGGRGADNEQFF. In DNA, the CDR3 is TGTGCCAGCAGCCCCGGGGGGCGGGGGGCCGACAATGAGCAGTTCTTC.

This clonotype was seen more than once but under ten times. The chain couples TRBV5-4 to TRBJ2-3, with 8 positions matching TRBD1. From germline, CDR1 is SGHNT and CDR2 YYREEE (reference sequence). V shed 4 bases, J shed 4 bases, and the junction held 8 bases outside the gene matches. The length of the CDR3 is 15 residues. Here the CDR3 reads CASSTSGGSPDTQYF. In DNA form, the CDR3 reads TGTGCCAGCAGCACCTCAGGGGGCTCGCCAGATACGCAGTATTTT.

This clonotype has more than one count but fewer than ten. The rearrangement joins TRBV6-2 or TRBV6-3 to TRBJ2-7, with a weak D call TRBD1 (6 bases). Germline V gene data show CDR1 as MNHEY and CDR2 as SVGEGT. V was clipped by 6 bases and J by 12 bases, with 27 bases between them. CDR3 length equals 15 residues. The CDR3 DNA sequence: TGTGCCAGCAGCCCCGGAGTTTCCGGGACAAGGTTGTGGTACTTC. It yields the protein CASSPGVSGTRLWYF.

The rearrangement links TRBV5-1 to TRBJ2-7; 10 bases map to TRBD1. CDR1 is SGHRS, CDR2 YFSETQ, per germline. This CDR3 has 14 amino acids. V lost 4 bases and J lost 5; bases outside the gene matches: 6. The DNA for the CDR3 is TGCGCCAGCAGCCAGGGACAGGGGAAGCACGAGCAGTACTTC. Translating gives CASSQGQGKHEQYF.

V usage is TRBV18 and J usage is TRBJ2-3, with D perhaps given as TRBD1 or TRBD2 (5 bases each). The CDR3 has 15 amino acids. Germline assignment: CDR1 KGHSH and CDR2 LQKENI. Deletions cut 4 bases from V and 2 bases from J, with 13 bases between. Written as DNA, the CDR3 is TGTGCCAGCTCACTGACGGGGCCCTACACAGATACGCAGTATTTT. Its protein product is CASSLTGPYTDTQYF.

This clonotype has a handful of counts. The chain joins TRBV4-1 to TRBJ2-7, with D possibly TRBD2 on 6 matching bases. V dropped 5 bases and J dropped 3 bases, with 20 bases sitting between them. The CDR3 contains 16 residues. CDR1 is MGHRA, CDR2 YSYEKL, per germline. The CDR3 coding sequence is TGCGCCAGCAGCGGTGATCTGGGAGGTTGGGGCTACGAGCAGTACTTC. It translates to CASSGDLGGWGYEQYF.

The chain recombines TRBV7-6 with TRBJ2-2; TRBD2 matches 11 bases. J lost 7 bases, V lost 7 bases, and 11 bases had no gene match. The CDR3 runs to 16 residues. From germline, CDR1 is SGHVS and CDR2 FNYEAQ. This chain's CDR3 is CASISELAGVGGELFF. CDR3 in DNA: TGTGCCAGCATCTCGGAACTAGCGGGAGTGGGCGGGGAGCTGTTTTTT.

V and J are TRBV9 and TRBJ2-7; D is perhaps TRBD1 (6 bases). Germline values: CDR1 SGDLS, CDR2 YYNGEE. Trimming removed 4 bases at V and 5 bases at J, with 13 bases between. The CDR3 runs to 13 residues. The CDR3 nucleotides are TGTGCCAGCAGCCCCACGAACAGGGACGAGCAGTACTTC. It is translated as CASSPTNRDEQYF.

A few counts support this clonotype. This rearrangement joins TRBV5-4 to TRBJ2-6, with TRBD1 as a possible D gene (6 bases). This CDR3 spans 16 amino acids. Deletions cut 4 bases from V and 0 bases from J, with 11 bases between. CDR1 is SGHNT, CDR2 YYREEE, per germline (reference sequence). Written as DNA, the CDR3 is TGTGCCAGCAGCCTGGACAGCGTCTCTGGGGCCAACGTCCTGACTTTC. This encodes CASSLDSVSGANVLTF.

This clonotype has a single count. The rearrangement links TRBV12-3 or TRBV12-4 to TRBJ1-1; TRBD1 aligns across 10 bases. V was pared by 7 bases and J by 4 bases, with 6 bases of the junction left unmatched. This CDR3 is 14 amino acids long. CDR3 bases: TGTGCCAGCAACCCCGGGACAGGGGCCACTGAAGCTTTCTTT. This sequence encodes CASNPGTGATEAFF.

This clonotype has at least ten counts. A read error may produce the germline difference seen at one junction end. This chain uses TRBV12-3 or TRBV12-4 with TRBJ2-2; D remains ambiguous. The CDR3 contains 14 residues. The CDR3, as DNA: TGTGCCAGCAGCTTAGGGCCGAACACCGGGGAGCTGTTTTTT. Translating it yields CASSLGPNTGELFF.

The chain has TRBV4-3 and TRBJ2-5, with D unresolved. The CDR3 extends over 13 amino acids. Trimming took 4 bases from V and 5 from J, leaving 11 bases between them. The germline gives CDR1 LGHNA, CDR2 YSLEER. The CDR3 sequence: CASSRTMVETQYF. The CDR3 region has the DNA TGCGCCAGCAGCCGAACAATGGTGGAGACCCAGTACTTC.

This clonotype was observed a few times. The V gene is TRBV5-1, the J gene TRBJ2-7, with TRBD1 identical over 7 bases. J gave up 1 base and V 2 bases, and 6 bases lay outside the gene matches. CDR3 length: 15 residues. Germline V gene sequence: CDR1 SGHRS, CDR2 YFSETQ. The CDR3 bases are TGCGCCAGCAGCTTACTACAGGGGAGTTCCTACGAGCAGTACTTC. Protein product: CASSLLQGSSYEQYF.